The T cell receptor beta chain described here comes from a study of high-grade serous ovarian cancer treatment subgroups. Study-wide points: TCR relatedness rose with neoantigen level and trended with mutation load.

Losses at the gene ends were 7 bases for V and 6 bases for J; bases not matched to a gene: 9. The germline V gene has CDR1 MDHEN and CDR2 SYDVKM. The CDR3 extends over 15 amino acids. Tumor tissue was taken before any definitive surgery or chemotherapy was given. Assay: immunoSEQ multiplex PCR; the TCRdb copy retains only in-frame clones and omits some. This table has under 8,000 clones, about four fifths appearing once. This clone came up once. As yet, its antigen is unknown. The sample comprised tumor tissue. V usage is TRBV28 and J usage is TRBJ2-1; 10 bases line up with TRBD2. The source of this sequence is a human donor with high-grade serous ovarian cancer. The CDR3 DNA follows: TGTGCCAGCACTCTAGCGGGAGTAAACTCCAATGAGCAGTTCTTC. As protein: CASTLAGVNSNEQFF.